The rows below give T cell receptor beta chains drawn from one sample of a study of T cell responses to AZD1222 COVID-19 vaccine. This table comes from immunoSEQ multiplex PCR, and its TCRdb copy is limited to in-frame clones, with some not included. This table holds about 130,000 clones, roughly 92% found once. The specimen was peripheral blood, collected on day 0 of AZD1222 vaccination. Receptors originate from an adult in good health. Both conserved end residues are part of each CDR3. D genes are given only for firm matches. Expanded clones are given a class, and other clones once, few, many or no size at all.

abundance	d_gene	v_gene	j_gene	CDR3aa	CDR3nt
-	TRBD2	TRBV11-1	TRBJ2-1	CASSLRSGSGVEQFF	TGTGCCAGCAGCTTACGGAGCGGGAGTGGGGTTGAGCAGTTCTTC
-	TRBD1	TRBV12-3/TRBV12-4	TRBJ1-1	CASRGTGNTEAFF	TGTGCCAGCAGGGGGACAGGGAACACTGAAGCTTTCTTT
-	-	TRBV30	TRBJ2-7	CAWSVGEPGHEQYF	TGTGCCTGGAGTGTAGGTGAGCCGGGTCACGAGCAGTACTTC
-	-	TRBV30	TRBJ1-1	CAWSVEGEINTEAFF	TGTGCCTGGAGTGTAGAGGGGGAAATTAACACTGAAGCTTTCTTT
-	TRBD1	TRBV5-1	TRBJ2-5	CASSPETGKETQYF	TGCGCCAGCAGCCCCGAGACAGGGAAGGAGACCCAGTACTTC
-	-	TRBV30	TRBJ1-4	CAWSVSRTANNEKLFF	TGTGCCTGGAGTGTCAGCCGGACAGCAAATAATGAAAAACTGTTTTTT
-	-	TRBV27	TRBJ2-5	CASSLSFGGTSVGKTQYF	TGTGCCAGCAGTTTATCTTTTGGAGGGACATCTGTGGGGAAGACCCAGTACTTC
-	TRBD2	TRBV10-1	TRBJ2-1	CASSDPGRPYNEQFF	TGCGCCAGCAGTGACCCCGGGAGGCCCTACAATGAGCAGTTCTTC
-	-	TRBV2	TRBJ2-5	CASSDRGEETQYF	TGTGCCAGCAGTGACAGGGGGGAAGAGACCCAGTACTTC
-	-	TRBV24-1	TRBJ1-1	CATSEGQLTEAFF	TGTGCCACCAGTGAAGGACAGCTCACTGAAGCTTTCTTT
-	-	TRBV11-2	TRBJ1-1	CASSLRQNTEAFF	TGTGCCAGCAGCTTAAGGCAGAACACTGAAGCTTTCTTT
-	TRBD2	TRBV27	TRBJ2-5	CASSLGVAGDQETQYF	TGTGCCAGCAGTTTAGGGGTAGCGGGAGACCAAGAGACCCAGTACTTC
-	TRBD1	TRBV28	TRBJ2-2	CASSSLGRDRDTGELFF	TGTGCCAGCAGTTCTCTTGGCCGGGACAGAGACACCGGGGAGCTGTTTTTT
once	TRBD1	TRBV19	TRBJ1-5	CASSIRGGGFQPQHF	TGTGCCAGTAGTATTCGGGGAGGGGGCTTTCAGCCCCAGCATTTT